The 14 T cell receptor beta chains below were found in one sample sequenced in a study of blood T cells in healthy people across ages. Using a J-beta primer mix together with a sample-barcoded 5' primer, a second PCR was run for roughly 6 to 12 cycles. TCRdb re-derived calls from the 5' RACE reads in MiXCR, one entry per CDR3 protein. The sample lists about 1.4 million distinct CDR3 sequences, roughly 64% seen once, with about 6.3% in the top ten. The sample comprised blood. The receptors shown here come from a man younger than 35 in good health.

This sequence joins TRBV20-1 and TRBJ2-1, with 8 bases aligning to TRBD2. With 3 bases clipped from V and 5 bases from J, the junction kept 9 bases outside the gene matches. This CDR3 spans 15 amino acids. Looked up from germline, CDR1 is DFQATT and CDR2 is SNEGSKA (reference sequence). The CDR3 coding sequence is TGCAGTGCTAGCCAGCGGGAGAGGACAAACAATGAGCAGTTCTTC. The encoded protein is CSASQRERTNNEQFF.

This chain connects TRBV6-6 to TRBJ2-3, with D tentatively TRBD2 (5 bases). The CDR3 sequence is 16 residues long. With 7 bases removed from V and 0 bases from J, the gap between germline ends came to 17 bases. The germline V gene has CDR1 MNHNY and CDR2 SVGAGI (reference sequence). The CDR3 DNA sequence: TGTGCCAGCATCCTCGAGCCGGAGGAAAGCACAGATACGCAGTATTTT. Translated, it gives CASILEPEESTDTQYF.

The chain recombines TRBV9 with TRBJ1-6; D remains unclear. Germline-derived CDR1 and CDR2 are SGDLS and YYNGEE. V lost 0 bases to trimming and J lost 7 bases, with 11 bases between them. This CDR3 has 15 amino acids. The CDR3 nucleotides read TGTGCCAGCAGCGTAGCTCAGGAGACAAATTCACCCCTCCACTTT. Translating it yields CASSVAQETNSPLHF.

The V call is TRBV11-2, the J call TRBJ2-7, with D perhaps matching TRBD1 or TRBD2 (6 bases each). The ends were cut back, 0 bases at V and 6 bases at J, with 9 bases in the middle. Germline assignment: CDR1 SGHAT and CDR2 FQNNGV. The CDR3 consists of 13 residues. CDR3 protein: CASSLDWGAEQYF. The CDR3 bases are TGTGCCAGCAGCTTAGATTGGGGGGCCGAGCAGTACTTC. The whole variable domain, remainder taken from reference TRBV11-2 and TRBJ2-7, is EAGVAQSPRYKIIEKRQSVAFWCNPISGHATLYWYQQILGQGPKLLIQFQNNGVVDDSQLPKDRFSAERLKGVDSTLKIQPAKLEDSAVYLCASSLDWGAEQYFGPGTRLTVT.

This clonotype was seen a handful of times. The rearrangement links TRBV20-1 to TRBJ2-6; either TRBD1 or TRBD2 may supply D (6 bases each). CDR1 and CDR2 from the germline V gene are DFQATT and SNEGSKA (reference sequence). This CDR3 contains 18 residues. V lost 4 bases and J lost 0, with 19 bases in between. Here the CDR3 reads CSATRGGLLFSGANVLTF. In nucleotides, the CDR3 is TGCAGTGCTACCCGTGGGGGGCTTTTGTTCTCTGGGGCCAACGTCCTGACTTTC.

The chain employs TRBV20-1 and TRBJ1-3, with no clear D. CDR3 length: 11 residues. Trimming stripped 5 bases from V and 5 bases from J, with 7 bases between. The germline V gene has CDR1 DFQATT and CDR2 SNEGSKA (reference sequence). The CDR3 region has the DNA TGCAGTGCTTGGGAGCGAAACACCATATATTTT. This sequence encodes CSAWERNTIYF.

The chain couples TRBV6-5 to TRBJ2-3; TRBD2 matches at 9 bases. V gave up 2 bases and J gave up 4 bases; unmatched junction bases: 13. Germline CDR1 is MNHEY and CDR2 is SVGAGI. CDR3 length equals 18 residues. Written as DNA, the CDR3 is TGTGCCAGCAGTTACGGGCTAGCGGGACCAGGAGGGGCAGATACGCAGTATTTT. Amino acid sequence: CASSYGLAGPGGADTQYF.

The V gene is TRBV14, the J gene TRBJ1-1; D is unclear. V was shortened by 0 bases and J by 5 bases, with 10 bases between the two germline ends. The CDR3 loop spans 14 amino acids. The V gene's germline CDR1 is SGHDN and CDR2 FVKESK. This CDR3 reads CASSQEEQGTEAFF. DNA of the CDR3: TGTGCCAGCAGCCAAGAGGAGCAAGGGACTGAAGCTTTCTTT.

The CDR3 loop reads CASSREVGFSEAFF. Written as DNA, the CDR3 is TGTGCCAGCTCAAGAGAGGTAGGGTTCAGTGAAGCTTTCTTT. V gene TRBV6-1 combines with J gene TRBJ1-1, with unresolved D. Deletions cut 8 bases from V and 7 bases from J, with 20 bases between. Germline CDR1 reads MNHNS; CDR2 reads SASEGT. CDR3 size: 14 residues.

This chain connects TRBV27 to TRBJ1-2; TRBD1 might be the D (5 bases). From germline, CDR1 is MNHEY and CDR2 SMNVEV (reference sequence). The V and J ends lost 5 bases and 8 bases respectively, with 21 bases between them. This CDR3 region has 15 residues. In nucleotides, the CDR3 is TGTGCCAGCAGTCGCCGACAGTCCCCTAGTGGGGGCTACACCTTC. It encodes CASSRRQSPSGGYTF.

In DNA form, the CDR3 reads TGTGCCAGCAGCCATGACAGGTTGAACATTCAGTACTTC. Translation gives CASSHDRLNIQYF. The chain recombines TRBV3-1 with TRBJ2-4; D perhaps matches TRBD1 (6 bases). Germline V gives CDR1 LGHDT, CDR2 YNNKEL (reference sequence). Deletions cut 3 bases from V and 7 bases from J, with 10 bases between. The CDR3 length is 13 residues.

Here the CDR3 DNA reads TGTGCCAGCAGCTTTCGGGTGGACCCTTCCTACGAGCAGTACTTC. Its protein is CASSFRVDPSYEQYF. The chain is built from TRBV5-5 and TRBJ2-7; D not resolved. CDR3 length equals 15 residues. Germline CDR1 and CDR2: SGHKS and YYEKEE (reference sequence). With 2 bases removed from V and 1 base from J, the gap between germline ends came to 13 bases.

CDR3 coding DNA: TGCGCCAGCAGCCGCACAGGGGGCATGGACACTGAAGCTTTCTTT. The encoded protein is CASSRTGGMDTEAFF. J is TRBJ1-1 and V is TRBV4-3, with TRBD1 matching over 9 bases. CDR1 is LGHNA, CDR2 YSLEER, per germline. The CDR3 runs to 15 residues. The trim removed 4 bases at V and 3 bases at J, leaving 6 bases unmatched.

This clonotype was detected only once. This rearrangement joins TRBV18 to TRBJ2-7; 8 positions agree with TRBD2. Germline CDR1 is KGHSH and CDR2 is LQKENI. The CDR3 length is 19 residues. The J segment lost 0 bases and the V segment lost 0 bases, leaving 13 bases of the junction unmatched. The CDR3 reads CASSPPTGGAGLLSYEQYF. Written as DNA, the CDR3 is TGTGCCAGCTCACCACCGACGGGGGGGGCCGGTCTTCTCTCCTACGAGCAGTACTTC. The complete variable domain, with remaining parts taken from reference TRBV18 and TRBJ2-7, reads NAGVMQNPRHLVRRRGQEARLRCSPMKGHSHVYWYRQLPEEGLKFMVYLQKENIIDESGMPKERFSAEFPKEGPSILRIQQVVRGDSAAYFCASSPPTGGAGLLSYEQYFGPGTRLTVT.